This T cell receptor (beta chain) was observed in a study of radiotherapy plus CTLA-4 blockade in lung cancer (dated by TCRdb to the late 2010s). Some background on the complete study: Objective responses occurred in approximately 19% of enrolled patients, and 30% to 35% achieved disease control. On the study overall, not on this receptor specifically: The strongest predictors of response, as reported, were early dynamic changes in blood T cell clones along with a rise in serum interferon-beta after radiation. After treatment with radiotherapy and ipilimumab, TCR clones that originated in tumors expanded in peripheral blood.

In this study, focal radiation therapy paired with CTLA-4 blockade (ipilimumab) was tested in patients who had chemo-refractory metastatic non-small-cell lung cancer. On this clone: Its antigen is unknown. Qualities for individual bases were not recorded, and no much larger clone is one base off.

Trimming costs V 9 bases and J 6 bases, and their ends lie 15 bases apart. The CDR3 runs 13 amino acids, cysteine and phenylalanine included. Only the CDR3 part of the read is kept: 39 bases, read in frame from the first base. Via the germline V gene, CDR1 is SNHLY and CDR2 FYNNEI. The library relied on the immunoSEQ multiplex PCR assay. In its TCRdb copy, this immuneACCESS table keeps in-frame sequences only and misses some clones. Where compared with another copy, unresolved V genes explain less than half of these, and the others have no known cause. The sample table shows over 60,000 clones, and 80% to 90% are seen once. Clones ranked in the top ten supply roughly two fifths of the sample.

The source was peripheral blood, collected from a patient treated with radiotherapy plus ipilimumab. The chain is made from TRBV2 and TRBJ1-5, and perhaps TRBD1 as D gene, on 5 matching bases. The sequence was obtained from a human donor with non-small cell lung cancer that progressed on radiotherapy plus ipilimumab. The DNA sequence follows: TGTGCCAGTATTATCACAGGTTTTCAGCCCCAGCATTTT. Translated, it reads CASIITGFQPQHF.